The 4 T cell receptor beta chains below come from one sample, sequenced in a study of Ad26.COV2.S vaccination and SARS-CoV-2 variants. The method was immunoSEQ multiplex PCR; TCRdb's version includes in-frame clones alone and lacks a portion of them. Of about 97,000 clones in the sample, over 60% were seen once. The material was peripheral blood, obtained after recovery from COVID-19. The receptors were gathered from a human donor who had recovered from COVID-19.

The chain is built from TRBV7-9 and TRBJ1-4; 8 bases fit TRBD1. The CDR3 consists of 15 residues. Germline CDR1 reads SEHNR; CDR2 reads FQNEAQ (reference sequence). V was pared by 1 base and J by 7 bases, with 5 bases of the junction left unmatched. Written as DNA, the CDR3 is TGTGCCAGCAGCTTAGTAACAGGGGGGAGTGAAAAACTGTTTTTT. Its protein product is CASSLVTGGSEKLFF. The whole variable domain, filled in from reference TRBV7-9 and TRBJ1-4, reads DTGVSQNPRHKITKRGQNVTFRCDPISEHNRLYWYRQTLGQGPEFLTYFQNEAQLEKSRLLSDRFSAERPKGSFSTLEIQRTEQGDSAMYLCASSLVTGGSEKLFFGSGTQLSVL.

This clone was seen a few times. The genes are TRBV6-1 and TRBJ1-5; D is undetermined. This CDR3 contains 14 residues. V shed 2 bases and J shed 7 bases, with 12 bases lying between them. Per germline, CDR1 MNHNS and CDR2 SASEGT. The CDR3 loop reads CASSEMERLQPQHF. CDR3 in DNA: TGTGCCAGCAGTGAAATGGAACGTTTGCAGCCCCAGCATTTT.

The rearrangement links TRBV6-2 or TRBV6-3 to TRBJ2-4; D gene ambiguous. Germline V CDR1 and CDR2: MNHEY, SVGEGT. This CDR3 has 11 amino acids. Trimming cost V 4 bases and J 4 bases, with 2 bases left between them. The CDR3 sequence: CASSSKNIQYF. The CDR3 region has the DNA TGTGCCAGCAGTTCTAAAAACATTCAGTACTTC.

The J gene is TRBJ1-2, the V gene TRBV7-9, with a possible D match to TRBD1 (5 bases). Germline V gene lookup returns CDR1 SEHNR and CDR2 FQNEAQ (reference sequence). Trimming pared 5 bases from V and 3 bases from J, leaving 13 bases between. The CDR3 length is 14 residues. CDR3 loop: CASSPPQGDYGYTF. CDR3 bases: TGTGCCAGCAGCCCCCCCCAGGGTGACTATGGCTACACCTTC. The whole variable domain, remainder taken from reference TRBV7-9 and TRBJ1-2, is DTGVSQNPRHKITKRGQNVTFRCDPISEHNRLYWYRQTLGQGPEFLTYFQNEAQLEKSRLLSDRFSAERPKGSFSTLEIQRTEQGDSAMYLCASSPPQGDYGYTFGSGTRLTVV.